This T cell receptor beta chain was sequenced in a study of identical twins. Study-wide results and limits: It was possible that invariant MAIT and iNKT cells partly confounded the zero-insertion analyses.

With respect to this clonotype: Its antigen is not known.

Per germline, CDR1 DFQATT and CDR2 SNEGSKA (reference sequence). The CDR3 runs to 14 residues. With 1 base removed from V and 5 bases from J, the gap between germline ends came to 12 bases. In TCRdb, the 5' RACE reads were re-called with MiXCR into one record per CDR3 protein. This sample has some 1,700,000 distinct CDR3 sequences, with 25% to 35% found just once. V usage is TRBV20-1 and J usage is TRBJ2-1; D is undetermined. Sequencing used cord blood. The source is a newborn girl in good health. For the CDR3, the DNA is TGCAGTGCTAGAGCTGGGGTCCCCCACAATGAGCAGTTCTTC. It is translated as CSARAGVPHNEQFF.